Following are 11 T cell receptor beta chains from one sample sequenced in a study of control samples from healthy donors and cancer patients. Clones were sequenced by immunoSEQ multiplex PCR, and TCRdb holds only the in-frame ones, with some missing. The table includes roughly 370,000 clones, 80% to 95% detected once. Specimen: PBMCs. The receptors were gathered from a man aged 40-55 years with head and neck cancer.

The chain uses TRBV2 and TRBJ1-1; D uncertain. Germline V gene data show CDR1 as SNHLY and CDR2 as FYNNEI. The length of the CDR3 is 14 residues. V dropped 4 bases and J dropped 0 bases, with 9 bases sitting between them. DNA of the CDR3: TGTGCCAGCAGTGTAGGCCCTATGAACACTGAAGCTTTCTTT. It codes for CASSVGPMNTEAFF.

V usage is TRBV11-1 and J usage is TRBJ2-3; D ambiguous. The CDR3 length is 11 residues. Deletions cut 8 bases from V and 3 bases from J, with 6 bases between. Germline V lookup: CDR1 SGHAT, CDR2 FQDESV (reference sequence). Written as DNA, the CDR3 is TGTGCCAGCGAGGTTACAGATACGCAGTATTTT. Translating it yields CASEVTDTQYF.

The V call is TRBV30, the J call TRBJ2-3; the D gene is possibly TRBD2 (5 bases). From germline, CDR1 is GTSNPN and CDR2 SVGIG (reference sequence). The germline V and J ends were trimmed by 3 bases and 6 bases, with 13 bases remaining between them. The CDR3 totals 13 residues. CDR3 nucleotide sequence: TGTGCCTGGAGCGAGCTGGACTTTGATACGCAGTATTTT. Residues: CAWSELDFDTQYF.

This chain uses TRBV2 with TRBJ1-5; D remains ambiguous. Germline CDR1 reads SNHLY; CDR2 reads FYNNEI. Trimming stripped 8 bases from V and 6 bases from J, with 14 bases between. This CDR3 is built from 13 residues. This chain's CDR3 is CASAGYTIQPQHF. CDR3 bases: TGTGCCAGCGCCGGATACACGATTCAGCCCCAGCATTTT.

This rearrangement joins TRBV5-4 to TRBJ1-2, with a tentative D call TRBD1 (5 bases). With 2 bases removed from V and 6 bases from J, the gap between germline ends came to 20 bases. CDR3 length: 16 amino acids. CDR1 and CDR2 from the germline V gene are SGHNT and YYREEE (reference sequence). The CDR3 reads CASSLPGGSRMNGYTF. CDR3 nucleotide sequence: TGTGCCAGCAGCTTACCGGGGGGATCCCGAATGAATGGCTACACCTTC.

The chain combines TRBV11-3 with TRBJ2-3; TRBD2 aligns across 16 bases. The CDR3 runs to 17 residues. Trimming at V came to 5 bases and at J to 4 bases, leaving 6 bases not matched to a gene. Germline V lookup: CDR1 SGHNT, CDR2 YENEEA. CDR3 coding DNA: TGTGCCAGCAGCAAACCCGGGACTAGCGGGGGGGCAGATACGCAGTATTTT. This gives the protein CASSKPGTSGGADTQYF.

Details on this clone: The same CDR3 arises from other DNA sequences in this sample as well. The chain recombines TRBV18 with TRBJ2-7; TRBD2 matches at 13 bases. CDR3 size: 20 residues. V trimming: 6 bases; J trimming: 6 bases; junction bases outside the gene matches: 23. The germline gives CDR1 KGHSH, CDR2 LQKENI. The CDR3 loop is CASSPLLGGRRTSGSGEQYF. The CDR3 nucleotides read TGTGCCAGCTCGCCTCTCCTCGGTGGGCGCCGGACTAGCGGGAGTGGCGAGCAGTACTTC.

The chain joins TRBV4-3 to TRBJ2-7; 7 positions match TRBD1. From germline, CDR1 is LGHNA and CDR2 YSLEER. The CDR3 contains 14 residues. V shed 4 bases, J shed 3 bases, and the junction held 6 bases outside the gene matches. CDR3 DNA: TGCGCCAGCAGCCCGACGACAGGGCTCTACGAGCAGTACTTC. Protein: CASSPTTGLYEQYF.

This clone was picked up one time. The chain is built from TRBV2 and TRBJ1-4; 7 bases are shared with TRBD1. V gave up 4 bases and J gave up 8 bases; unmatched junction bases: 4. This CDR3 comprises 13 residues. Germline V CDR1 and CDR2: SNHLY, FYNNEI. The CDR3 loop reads CASSGQGQEKLFF. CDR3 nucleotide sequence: TGTGCCAGCAGTGGACAGGGCCAGGAAAAACTGTTTTTT. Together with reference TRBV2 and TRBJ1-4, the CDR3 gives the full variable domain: EPEVTQTPSHQVTQMGQEVILRCVPISNHLYFYWYRQILGQKVEFLVSFYNNEISEKSEIFDDQFSVERPDGSNFTLKIRSTKLEDSAMYFCASSGQGQEKLFFGSGTQLSVL.

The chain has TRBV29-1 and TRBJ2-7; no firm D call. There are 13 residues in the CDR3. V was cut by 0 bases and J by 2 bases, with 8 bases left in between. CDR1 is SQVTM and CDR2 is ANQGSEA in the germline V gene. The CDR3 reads CSVEEDRPYEQYF. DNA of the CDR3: TGCAGCGTTGAAGAGGACCGACCCTACGAGCAGTACTTC.

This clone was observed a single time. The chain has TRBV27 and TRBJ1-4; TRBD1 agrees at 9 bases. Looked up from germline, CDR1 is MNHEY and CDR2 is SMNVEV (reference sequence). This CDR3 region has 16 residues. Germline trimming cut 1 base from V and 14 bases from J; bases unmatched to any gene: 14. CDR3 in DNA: TGTGCCAGCAGTTTATACGCCGGGACAGGGCCCCTTGGGCTGTTTTTT. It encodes CASSLYAGTGPLGLFF.